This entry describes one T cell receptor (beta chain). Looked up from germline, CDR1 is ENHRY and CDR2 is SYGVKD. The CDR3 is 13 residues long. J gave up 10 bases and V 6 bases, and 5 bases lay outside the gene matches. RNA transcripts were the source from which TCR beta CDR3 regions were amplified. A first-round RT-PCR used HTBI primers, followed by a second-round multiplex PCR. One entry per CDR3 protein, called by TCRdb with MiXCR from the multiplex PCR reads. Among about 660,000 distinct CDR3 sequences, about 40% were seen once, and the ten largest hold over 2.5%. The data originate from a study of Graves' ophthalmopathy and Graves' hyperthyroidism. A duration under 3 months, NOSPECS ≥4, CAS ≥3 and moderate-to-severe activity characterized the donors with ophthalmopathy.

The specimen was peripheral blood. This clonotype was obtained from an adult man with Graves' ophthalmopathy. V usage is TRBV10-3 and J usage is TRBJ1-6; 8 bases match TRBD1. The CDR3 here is CAIRSTGDSPLHF. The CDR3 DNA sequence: TGTGCCATCAGATCGACAGGGGACTCACCCCTCCACTTT.